This TCR beta chain is from a study of shared clonotypes between healthy human individuals (dated by TCRdb to 2020 to 2022). Regarding the complete study: A few men and two women, aged 18 to 49 years, made up the cohort. For each donor, three plates each were used for CD4 naive and CD4 memory, two plates were used for CD8 naive, and one plate was used for CD8 memory. To estimate repertoire size and how much clonotypes are shared between individuals, the study performed deep sequencing of blood TCR repertoires from roughly five healthy adults. Libraries were prepared and TCR repertoires were sequenced by different laboratories using diverse techniques, in order to increase sequencing depth and limit assay-specific biases. Between about 0.9 and 9 billion PBMCs per donor were obtained by leukapheresis. What the work shows at the level of the full study, not this receptor alone: Clonotypes shared by all four sorted-subset donors showed higher generation probabilities than non-shared clonotypes. Based on pairwise subsampling, the degree of clonotype sharing among donors was expected to be affected by sequencing depth. Because the study included only a small number of donors, the genetic and exposure-history diversity represented was limited. Sampling was limited to blood, and TCR repertoires in tissue likely differ from TCR repertoires in blood. Larger estimated clonotype richness was generally found for naive subsets than for memory subsets. Incomplete sequencing was indicated by rarefaction of sorted-subset datasets, despite the large sequencing depth. When a few donors were compared, the shared fraction of clonotypes was 5% to 6.5% for naive CD4, about 4% for naive CD8, more than 2% for memory CD4, and 0.35% to 0.4% for memory CD8.

The donors were healthy, HIV-negative adults who had no recently reported acute infections or vaccinations. Only Caucasian adults living in Nashville, Tennessee, USA were represented among the donors. Magnetic negative selection was used to enrich CD4+ T cells, after which naive cells were positively selected on CD45RA and the negative fraction became the memory subset. Blood was obtained by leukapheresis, after which PBMCs were separated by Ficoll-Histopaque density gradient centrifugation and cryopreserved in liquid nitrogen vapor phase. Analytical flow cytometry was used to check the purity and quantity of each magnetically sorted T cell population. Genomic DNA was isolated from every sorted fraction and measured by UV absorbance on a Nanodrop 2000c. TCR CDR3 regions were amplified from genomic DNA by multiplex PCR using the deep immunoSEQ assay. Genomic DNA extracted from each cell subset was distributed evenly over all wells of several immunoSEQ 96-well plates, and each plate served as one replicate. For sorted subsets, around 200 ng genomic DNA, equal to 30,000 to 35,000 T cell genomes, was loaded into each replicate PCR. Purified libraries were quantified with a Qubit 3.0 fluorometer, sized on a Bioanalyzer 2100, and re-quantified with the KAPA Library Quantification kit. Every immunoSEQ 96-well plate was sequenced on a separate single-read 150-cycle Illumina NextSeq 550 flow cell. Per the original workflow: Because the immunoSEQ output held only junctional sequences and lacked quality scores, the filtering could not match the filtering applied to full-length reads. To assign V/J genes and CDR3, sequences were annotated using PyIR, a Python wrapper for IgBLAST v1.9, with IMGT germline references. Reads were filtered out if the reads had weak V/J assignments (E-value above 1e-6), no CDR3, stop codons, out-of-frame junctions, or ambiguous translated residues. V3J clonotypes were defined by identical inferred V gene, J gene, and CDR3 amino acid sequence. To compute the percentage overlap between repertoires, the number of shared unique clonotypes was divided by the size of the smaller repertoire. Repertoire richness was assessed with RTK rarefaction, the Chao1 estimator, and Recon v2.1 estimates of unobserved clonotypes. Generation probabilities were computed with OLGA for all TCRbeta clonotypes obtained by the gDNA method from several donors. TCRdb took this table from immuneACCESS and kept in-frame rearrangements with V and J called. Such tables lack part of the clones; where checked against another copy, unresolved V genes explain under half of the gap, and the rest is unexplained. That table gives V, J and clone size, and the DNA gave D and trimming. Counted in this sample were approximately 1,500,000 clones; 95% to 99% of them appeared once. 0.4% to 0.55% of the sample lies in the top ten.

The CDR3 sequence holds 15 residues, the cysteine and phenylalanine included. Left in the record is the CDR3 DNA by itself, 45 bases read in frame from the first base. The germline V gene sets CDR1 to SQVTM and CDR2 to ANQGSEA. V ends up 7 bases short and J 9 bases short, with an unmatched junction base count of 17. A note on this clone: Its antigen target is currently unknown. No base-level quality is on record; no much larger clone is a single base apart.

This receptor chain uses TRBV29-1 and TRBJ2-1, and 8 bases in between align with TRBD1. This TCR was sampled from a man aged 25-40 years in good health. Sequenced material: naive CD4+ T cells sorted from blood. The meaning of the sample's cell subset or site label: CD45RA+ positively selected. In nucleotide form, the sequence is TGCAGCGCCGCAGTCGGGGCAGGGGGCGAGGGTGAGCAGTTCTTC. Its translation is CSAAVGAGGEGEQFF.